What follows are 20 T cell receptor beta chains derived from one specimen sequenced in a study of blood T cell repertoires in COVID-19. Using immunoSEQ multiplex PCR, the repertoire was profiled, and TCRdb retains in-frame clones only, with some absent. The profile shows about 120,000 clones, just under 85% of them singletons. The sequencing input was peripheral blood. Receptors were obtained from a man in his 70s with active or convalescent COVID-19.

This clone was seen a handful of times. J is TRBJ1-3 and V is TRBV9; possible D gene TRBD1, 5 bases. The CDR3 covers 17 residues. Germline CDR1 SGDLS, CDR2 YYNGEE. With 4 bases removed from V and 2 bases from J, the gap between germline ends came to 19 bases. The CDR3 is CASSPSAGTLAGNTIYF. The CDR3 bases are TGTGCCAGCAGCCCAAGCGCAGGGACTCTGGCTGGAAACACCATATATTTT. Using reference TRBV9 and TRBJ1-3 for the parts outside the CDR3, the full variable domain is DSGVTQTPKHLITATGQRVTLRCSPRSGDLSVYWYQQSLDQGLQFLIQYYNGEERAKGNILERFSAQQFPDLHSELNLSSLELGDSALYFCASSPSAGTLAGNTIYFGEGSWLTVV.

V and J are TRBV27 and TRBJ2-1; D ambiguous. V lost 5 bases and J lost 0, with 11 bases in between. The germline CDR1 and CDR2 sequences are MNHEY and SMNVEV (reference sequence). The CDR3 has 15 residues. As DNA, the CDR3 is TGTGCCAGCAGTCCAAGTAGGAGCTCCTACAATGAGCAGTTCTTC. Its translation: CASSPSRSSYNEQFF.

V gene TRBV7-2 combines with J gene TRBJ1-2; 12 bases are shared with TRBD1. The CDR3 loop spans 16 amino acids. The germline V gene encodes CDR1 SGHTA and CDR2 FQGNSA. Trimming took 1 base from V and 3 from J; bases not matched to a gene: 3. This chain's CDR3 is CASSLGRDRGHYGYTF. DNA of the CDR3: TGTGCCAGCAGCTTAGGCCGGGACAGGGGGCACTATGGCTACACCTTC.

The sample holds a few counts of this clone. This sequence joins TRBV10-3 and TRBJ1-4, with D unclear. The length of the CDR3 is 14 residues. V lost 10 bases to trimming and J lost 0 bases, with 12 bases between them. Germline values: CDR1 ENHRY, CDR2 SYGVKD. The CDR3 DNA is TGTGCCACCTCTAGGTCAGCAACTAATGAAAAACTGTTTTTT. Its protein product is CATSRSATNEKLFF.

This chain connects TRBV11-2 to TRBJ2-5; 10 bases are a match to TRBD1. The CDR3 is made up of 16 amino acids. The V gene end was trimmed by 10 bases and the J gene end by 4 bases; junction bases not matched to a gene: 15. Germline V CDR1 and CDR2: SGHAT, FQNNGV. The CDR3 loop reads CATRIGDRGEGETQYF. In DNA, the CDR3 is TGTGCCACCCGGATTGGGGACAGGGGAGAGGGAGAGACCCAGTACTTC.

The genes are TRBV6-2 or TRBV6-3 and TRBJ2-1, with a weak D call TRBD1 (5 bases). The CDR3 consists of 14 residues. V was shortened by 5 bases and J by 1 base, with 9 bases between the two germline ends. Looked up from germline, CDR1 is MNHEY and CDR2 is SVGEGT. The CDR3 DNA is TGTGCCAGCAGTGGAACAGGTTCCTACAATGAGCAGTTCTTC. This sequence encodes CASSGTGSYNEQFF.

J is TRBJ2-7 and V is TRBV7-9; the match to TRBD2 covers 16 bases. Germline V CDR1 and CDR2: SEHNR, FQNEAQ (reference sequence). The CDR3 sequence is 15 residues long. After removal of 5 bases from V and 5 bases from J, the junction contained 3 bases not matched to a gene. DNA of the CDR3: TGTGCCAGCAGCGCCGGGACTAGCGGGAGGGACGAGCAGTACTTC. This translates into CASSAGTSGRDEQYF.

V and J are TRBV19 and TRBJ1-6, with TRBD1 matching over 9 bases. V was pared by 5 bases and J by 6 bases, with 5 bases of the junction left unmatched. The CDR3 has 15 residues. In germline, CDR1 is LNHDA, CDR2 SQIVND (reference sequence). The CDR3 protein is CASSVSGQGNSPLHF. Written as DNA, the CDR3 is TGTGCCAGTAGTGTCTCGGGACAGGGTAATTCACCCCTCCACTTT. Drawing the rest from reference TRBV19 and TRBJ1-6, the complete variable domain is DGGITQSPKYLFRKEGQNVTLSCEQNLNHDAMYWYRQDPGQGLRLIYYSQIVNDFQKGDIAEGYSVSREKKESFPLTVTSAQKNPTAFYLCASSVSGQGNSPLHFGNGTRLTVT.

This chain uses TRBV5-5 with TRBJ2-1; the D gene is possibly TRBD1 (5 bases). V was shortened by 4 bases and J by 12 bases, with 26 bases between the two germline ends. This CDR3 contains 16 residues. Germline values: CDR1 SGHKS, CDR2 YYEKEE (reference sequence). CDR3 loop: CASSPTGANPRLSQFF. The CDR3 DNA reads as TGTGCCAGCAGCCCTACTGGGGCTAATCCCCGTTTGTCGCAGTTCTTC.

This clone has just one count. This rearrangement joins TRBV5-1 to TRBJ2-7; the match to TRBD1 covers 9 bases. The CDR3 is made up of 15 amino acids. V trimming: 4 bases; J trimming: 7 bases; junction bases outside the gene matches: 12. Per germline, CDR1 SGHRS and CDR2 YFSETQ. The CDR3 DNA is TGCGCCAGCAGCCCGCGGGCACAGGGGGCCGGGGAGCAGTACTTC. Its protein is CASSPRAQGAGEQYF.

Only a few counts were recorded for this clone. The chain uses TRBV5-5 and TRBJ1-2; 7 bases map to TRBD1. V gave up 4 bases and J gave up 5 bases; unmatched junction bases: 8. There are 14 residues in the CDR3. The germline V gene has CDR1 SGHKS and CDR2 YYEKEE (reference sequence). This CDR3 reads CASSPNQGEYGYTF. In nucleotides, the CDR3 is TGTGCCAGCAGCCCAAATCAGGGGGAGTATGGCTACACCTTC.

This sequence joins TRBV11-3 and TRBJ1-2; 10 bases match TRBD1. The V segment lost 3 bases and the J segment 6 bases; nucleotides outside the gene matches: 4. The germline V gene encodes CDR1 SGHNT and CDR2 YENEEA. The CDR3 covers 14 residues. CDR3 sequence: CASSFAGTGDGYTF. CDR3 coding DNA: TGTGCCAGCAGCTTCGCCGGGACAGGGGATGGCTACACCTTC.

V usage is TRBV11-3 and J usage is TRBJ2-7, with a possible D match to TRBD1 (5 bases). Trimming took off 1 base at V and 3 bases at J, with 13 bases between the two ends. There are 15 residues in the CDR3. CDR1 is SGHNT and CDR2 is YENEEA in the germline V gene. The chain's CDR3 is CASSLGVQGNYEQYF. The CDR3 DNA reads as TGTGCCAGCAGCTTAGGGGTGCAGGGCAACTACGAGCAGTACTTC.

This clone was detected only once. The chain links TRBV6-5 to TRBJ1-2, with D possibly being TRBD1 (5 bases). Per the germline V gene, CDR1 is MNHEY and CDR2 is SVGAGI. The ends were cut back, 0 bases at V and 6 bases at J, with 14 bases in the middle. This CDR3 spans 15 amino acids. The CDR3 DNA reads TGTGCCAGCAGTTACTCTCCGGGAGGCAGGGATGGCTACACCTTC. Translating gives CASSYSPGGRDGYTF.

The chain carries TRBV2 and TRBJ1-1, with D possibly matching TRBD1 (5 bases). V was trimmed by 9 bases and J by 4 bases, leaving 21 bases between them. The germline CDR1 and CDR2 sequences are SNHLY and FYNNEI. The CDR3 covers 15 residues. The CDR3 bases are TGTGCCAGTTATTTGGGGGGGTTGGGACCCACTGAAGCTTTCTTT. It translates to CASYLGGLGPTEAFF. The full variable domain, with the rest looked up from reference TRBV2 and TRBJ1-1, is EPEVTQTPSHQVTQMGQEVILRCVPISNHLYFYWYRQILGQKVEFLVSFYNNEISEKSEIFDDQFSVERPDGSNFTLKIRSTKLEDSAMYFCASYLGGLGPTEAFFGQGTRLTVV.

The chain uses TRBV28 and TRBJ2-7; 9 bases align to TRBD2. Germline CDR1 MDHEN, CDR2 SYDVKM. The CDR3 runs to 14 residues. Trimming at V came to 6 bases and at J to 2 bases, leaving 5 bases not matched to a gene. The CDR3 coding sequence is TGTGCCAGCAGAAGGGGGACTAGCACCTACGAGCAGTACTTC. It specifies CASRRGTSTYEQYF.

The rearrangement links TRBV2 to TRBJ1-5, with D possibly matching TRBD1 (6 bases). The CDR3 sequence is 13 residues long. Trimming took 3 bases from V and 4 from J, leaving 7 bases between them. The germline CDR1 and CDR2 sequences are SNHLY and FYNNEI. This chain's CDR3 is CASSEGQNQPQHF. The CDR3 DNA reads as TGTGCCAGCAGTGAGGGACAAAATCAGCCCCAGCATTTT. Drawing the rest from reference TRBV2 and TRBJ1-5, the complete variable domain is EPEVTQTPSHQVTQMGQEVILRCVPISNHLYFYWYRQILGQKVEFLVSFYNNEISEKSEIFDDQFSVERPDGSNFTLKIRSTKLEDSAMYFCASSEGQNQPQHFGDGTRLSIL.

This clone has only one observation. The chain carries TRBV6-5 and TRBJ2-5, with D perhaps matching TRBD1 (5 bases). From germline, CDR1 is MNHEY and CDR2 SVGAGI. Trimming stripped 7 bases from V and 5 bases from J, with 11 bases between. The CDR3 spans 12 residues. In DNA form, the CDR3 reads TGTGCCAGCACGCAGGGTATGGAGACCCAGTACTTC. Translating gives CASTQGMETQYF.

The chain employs TRBV28 and TRBJ1-1; 7 nucleotides match TRBD1. CDR1 and CDR2 (germline): MDHEN, SYDVKM. The CDR3 totals 14 residues. V dropped 5 bases and J dropped 5; count of bases not matched to a gene: 8. The CDR3 sequence: CASSPPTGRTEAFF. CDR3 sequence (DNA): TGTGCCAGCAGTCCACCGACAGGGAGAACTGAAGCTTTCTTT.

The sample holds a few counts of this clone. V is TRBV10-3 and J is TRBJ1-1; D uncertain. The CDR3 spans 16 residues. Deletions cut 6 bases from V and 0 bases from J, with 17 bases between. Germline V lookup: CDR1 ENHRY, CDR2 SYGVKD. CDR3 in amino acids: CAIREEVTRLNTEAFF. The CDR3 nucleotides are TGTGCCATCAGAGAGGAGGTGACGAGATTGAACACTGAAGCTTTCTTT.